One T cell receptor (beta chain) is described in this entry. These data originate in a study of control samples from healthy donors and cancer patients. CDR3 length: 17 residues. Sequenced by immunoSEQ multiplex PCR; TCRdb stores in-frame clones only, minus some. The sample carries fewer than 200,000 clones, about 93% recorded once. The TCR was taken from a woman aged 55-70 years in good health. The genes are TRBV21-1 and TRBJ1-2; the table calls TRBD1, which could not be checked here. TRBV21-1 represents a pseudogene. The sequenced material came from blood. The CDR3 DNA reads TGTGCCAGCAGCAACCGGGACAGGGGCCTTCCTAACTATGGCTACACCTTC. Encoded protein: CASSNRDRGLPNYGYTF.